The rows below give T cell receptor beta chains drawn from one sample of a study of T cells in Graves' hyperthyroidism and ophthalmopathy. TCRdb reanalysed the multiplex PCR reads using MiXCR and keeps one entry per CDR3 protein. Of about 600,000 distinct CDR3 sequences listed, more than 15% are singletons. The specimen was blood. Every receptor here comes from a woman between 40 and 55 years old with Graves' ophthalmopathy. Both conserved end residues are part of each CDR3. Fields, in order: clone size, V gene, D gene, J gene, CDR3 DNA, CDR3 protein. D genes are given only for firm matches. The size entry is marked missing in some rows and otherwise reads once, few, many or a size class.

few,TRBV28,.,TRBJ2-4,TGTGCCAGCAGTACACGACAGGGAGGCAAAAACATTCAGTACTTC,CASSTRQGGKNIQYF
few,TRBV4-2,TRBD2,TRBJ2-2,TGTGCCAGCAGCCAACGACTAGCGGGTAGCACCGGGGAGCTGTTTTTT,CASSQRLAGSTGELFF
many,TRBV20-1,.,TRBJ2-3,TGCAGTGCTAGTGGTCTAGCGAGTACCAGCACAGATACGCAGTATTTT,CSASGLASTSTDTQYF
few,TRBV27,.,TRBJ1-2,TGTGCCAGCAGTTTATCGGAGGGATATGGCTACACCTTC,CASSLSEGYGYTF
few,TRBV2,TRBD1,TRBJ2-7,TGTGCCAGCAATTTGGCCGGGACAGGGGTCTACGAGCAGTACTTC,CASNLAGTGVYEQYF
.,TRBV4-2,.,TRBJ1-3,TGTGCCAGCAGCCAAGTGTCTCAGGGTCCATCTGGAAACACCATATATTTT,CASSQVSQGPSGNTIYF
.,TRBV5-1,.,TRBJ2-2,TGCGCCAGCAGCTTGTACCAGAACACCGGGGAGCTGTTTTTT,CASSLYQNTGELFF
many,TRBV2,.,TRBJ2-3,TGTGCCAGCACCAAGGACAACCTGGGGACAGATACGCAGTATTTT,CASTKDNLGTDTQYF
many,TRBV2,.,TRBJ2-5,TGTGCCAGCAGATTCCACATGGCGGCCCAGTACTTC,CASRFHMAAQYF
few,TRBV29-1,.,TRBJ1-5,TGCAGCGTTGAAGGTACATCCGGACACGACACAGATACGCAGCATTTT,CSVEGTSGHDTDTQHF
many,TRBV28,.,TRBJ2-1,TGTGCCAGCAGTCTCCAGGTTGAGCAGTTCTTC,CASSLQVEQFF
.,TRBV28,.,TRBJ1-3,TGTGCCAGGGACCGTCAAAGGAACACCATATATTTT,CARDRQRNTIYF
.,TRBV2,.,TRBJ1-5,TGTGCCAGCAGTGAAGCGGCCGAGGATCAGCCCCAGCATTTT,CASSEAAEDQPQHF
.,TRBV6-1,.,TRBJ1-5,TGTGCCAGCAGTGACGGAAAGGAGCAGCCCCAGCATTTT,CASSDGKEQPQHF
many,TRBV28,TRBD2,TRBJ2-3,TGTGCCAGCAACCCCCAGGGACTAGCGGCCCGCACAGATACGCAGTATTTT,CASNPQGLAARTDTQYF
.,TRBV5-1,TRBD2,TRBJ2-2,TGTGCCAGCAGCAGTAGCGGGGGGGAAATCACCGGGGAGCTGTTTTTT,CASSSSGGEITGELFF
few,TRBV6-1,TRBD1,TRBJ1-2,TGTGCCAGCAGTGATCAGACAGGGGCTCGGTATGGCTACACCTTC,CASSDQTGARYGYTF
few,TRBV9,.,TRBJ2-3,TGTGCCAGCAGCGTTGCTAGTGATCATGATACGCAGTATTTT,CASSVASDHDTQYF
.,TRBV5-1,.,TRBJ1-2,TGCGCCAGCAGTATAGACAGTTATAACTATGGCTACACCTTC,CASSIDSYNYGYTF
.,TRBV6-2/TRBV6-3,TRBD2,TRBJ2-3,TGTGCCAGCAGAAACTCCGGACTAGCGGGCAGCACAGATACGCAGTATTTT,CASRNSGLAGSTDTQYF
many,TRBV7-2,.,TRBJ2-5,TGTGCCAGCAACAGGGAGACCCAGTACTTC,CASNRETQYF
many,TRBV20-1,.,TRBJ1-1,TGCAGTGCTAGACCGAACACTGAAGCTTTCTTT,CSARPNTEAFF
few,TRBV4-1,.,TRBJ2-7,TGCGCCAGCAGCCCAAGGTTCACGTCCGAGCAGTACTTC,CASSPRFTSEQYF
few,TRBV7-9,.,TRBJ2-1,TGTGCCAGCAGCTTATGGAAGGGATCTTCCTACAATGAGCAGTTCTTC,CASSLWKGSSYNEQFF
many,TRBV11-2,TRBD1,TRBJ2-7,TGTGCCAGCAGCTTAGACAGGGGGCTCTACGAGCAGTACTTC,CASSLDRGLYEQYF
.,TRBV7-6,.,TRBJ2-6,TGTGCCAGCAGCTTTAGAGGGGCGCTAGCCGCTGGGGCCAACGTCCTGACTTTC,CASSFRGALAAGANVLTF
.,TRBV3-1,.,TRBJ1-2,TGTGCCAGCAGCCAAGATCAGGATTATGGCAGGGGCTATGGCTACACCTTC,CASSQDQDYGRGYGYTF
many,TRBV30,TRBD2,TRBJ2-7,TGTGCCTGGAGAGGTCTAGCGGGCTCTTACGAGCAGTACTTC,CAWRGLAGSYEQYF
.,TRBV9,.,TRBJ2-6,TGTGCCAGCAGCGTAAGAGTGGCAGGAGGAGGCTCTGGGGCCAACGTCCTGACTTTC,CASSVRVAGGGSGANVLTF
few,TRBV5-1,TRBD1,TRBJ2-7,TGCGCCAGCAGCCCGGGACAGCCTTCATTCTCCTACGAGCAGTACTTC,CASSPGQPSFSYEQYF
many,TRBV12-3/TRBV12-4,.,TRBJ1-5,TGTGCCAGCAGTTTTTCGGGGGGCGGCAATCAGCCCCAGCATTTT,CASSFSGGGNQPQHF
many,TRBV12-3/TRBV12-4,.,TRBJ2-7,TGTGCCAGCAGTTACGCCCCGGGTAAGGGCGGGTGGTCTGTCCACGCCGAGCAGTACTTC,CASSYAPGKGGWSVHAEQYF
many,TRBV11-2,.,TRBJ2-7,TGTGCCAGCAGCTTCTTCGGCGAGCAGTACTTC,CASSFFGEQYF
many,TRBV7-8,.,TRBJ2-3,TGTGCCAGCAGCCCTTTTACGGGGGGCACAGATACGCAGTATTTT,CASSPFTGGTDTQYF
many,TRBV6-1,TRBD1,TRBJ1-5,TGTGCCAGCAGTGAAGCGACAGGGTATCAGCCCCAGCATTTT,CASSEATGYQPQHF
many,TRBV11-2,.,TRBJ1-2,TGTGCCAGCAGCGCTACTACAGGGCCTGGCTACACCTTC,CASSATTGPGYTF
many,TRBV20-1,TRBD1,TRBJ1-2,TGCAGTGCTAGCAACCCCGGACAGGTCGGCTATGGCTACACCTTC,CSASNPGQVGYGYTF
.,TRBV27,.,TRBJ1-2,TGTGCCAGCAGTTTACCCGTCACGAACTATGGCTACACCTTC,CASSLPVTNYGYTF